The rows below give T cell receptor beta chains drawn from one sample of a study of blood T cell repertoires in COVID-19. Libraries were prepared by immunoSEQ multiplex PCR; TCRdb keeps only in-frame clonotypes and omits some of them. The table has 250,000 to 300,000 clones, approximately 90% seen once. Input material: peripheral blood. The receptor set was obtained from a woman aged 45 to 65 with COVID-19, enrolled during active disease. Both conserved end residues are part of each CDR3. D genes are given only for firm matches. Some rows mark clone size as missing; the rest say once, few, many or name a class of expanded clone.

size	V	J	D	CDR3	DNA
NA	TRBV24-1	TRBJ2-2	TRBD1	CATSDLDRVKNTGELFF	TGTGCCACCAGTGATTTGGACAGGGTCAAGAACACCGGGGAGCTGTTTTTT
NA	TRBV5-1	TRBJ2-2	NA	CASTRSSLAAGELFF	TGCGCCAGCACGAGGAGCTCTCTAGCAGCCGGGGAGCTGTTTTTT
NA	TRBV5-1	TRBJ2-2	NA	CASTGGKGTGELFF	TGCGCCAGCACCGGAGGGAAGGGAACCGGGGAGCTGTTTTTT
NA	TRBV5-1	TRBJ2-3	NA	CASSSRSMDTQYF	TGCGCCAGCAGCTCTCGTAGTATGGATACGCAGTATTTT
NA	TRBV25-1	TRBJ2-4	TRBD1	CASSETGEIQYF	TGTGCCAGCAGCGAAACAGGGGAGATTCAGTACTTC
NA	TRBV6-5	TRBJ1-3	NA	CAIGPLGVSGNTIYF	TGTGCCATCGGACCCTTAGGGGTCTCTGGAAACACCATATATTTT
NA	TRBV19	TRBJ1-2	NA	CASTGRQGRSNYGYTF	TGTGCCAGTACCGGCCGGCAGGGGCGATCTAACTATGGCTACACCTTC
NA	TRBV27	TRBJ2-3	TRBD1	CASRAPGQGTDTQYF	TGTGCCAGCAGAGCACCGGGACAGGGGACAGATACGCAGTATTTT
NA	TRBV7-2	TRBJ2-1	TRBD2	CASSPGLAAYNEQFF	TGTGCCAGCAGCCCAGGACTAGCGGCCTACAATGAGCAGTTCTTC
once	TRBV5-1	TRBJ1-1	NA	CASSPTVWATEAFF	TGCGCCAGCAGCCCGACAGTCTGGGCCACTGAAGCTTTCTTT
NA	TRBV27	TRBJ2-7	NA	CASSQVLPYEQYF	TGTGCCAGCAGTCAGGTCCTACCCTACGAGCAGTACTTC
NA	TRBV2	TRBJ2-1	TRBD1	CASSPRDRVFF	TGTGCCAGCAGTCCCCGGGACAGGGTATTCTTC
NA	TRBV3-1/TRBV3-2	TRBJ1-1	NA	CASSHSRGNTEAFF	TGTGCCAGCAGCCATTCTAGGGGGAACACTGAAGCTTTCTTT
NA	TRBV27	TRBJ2-1	NA	CASSGRGEGEQFF	TGTGCCAGCAGTGGCCGTGGAGAAGGAGAGCAGTTCTTC
NA	TRBV5-1	TRBJ2-5	TRBD1	CASRLGQGPPETQYF	TGCGCCAGCAGACTCGGACAGGGGCCCCCAGAGACCCAGTACTTC
NA	TRBV11-3	TRBJ2-1	NA	CASSLVAASYNEQFF	TGTGCCAGCAGCTTAGTAGCGGCTTCCTACAATGAGCAGTTCTTC
NA	TRBV29-1	TRBJ1-2	NA	CSVGSGRAGYGYTF	TGCAGCGTGGGGAGCGGTCGCGCGGGCTATGGCTACACCTTC
NA	TRBV2	TRBJ2-7	TRBD2	CASSEERGTYEQYF	TGTGCCAGCAGTGAAGAGCGGGGGACCTACGAGCAGTACTTC
NA	TRBV19	TRBJ2-1	TRBD2	CASRYRELAGAYNEQFF	TGTGCCAGTAGATATAGGGAACTAGCGGGGGCGTACAATGAGCAGTTCTTC
few	TRBV7-2	TRBJ2-7	TRBD2	CASSLVGTTVRYEQYF	TGTGCCAGCAGCTTAGTCGGGACTACTGTGCGATACGAGCAGTACTTC
NA	TRBV5-1	TRBJ1-5	TRBD1	CASSRSGTGNQPQHF	TGCGCCAGCAGCCGCTCCGGGACAGGCAATCAGCCCCAGCATTTT
NA	TRBV19	TRBJ2-1	TRBD2	CASSILAGDDNEQFF	TGTGCCAGTAGTATTCTGGCGGGAGATGACAATGAGCAGTTCTTC
NA	TRBV2	TRBJ2-7	TRBD1	CASSDPDRGDYEQYF	TGTGCCAGCAGTGACCCTGACAGGGGCGACTACGAGCAGTACTTC
NA	TRBV19	TRBJ2-1	TRBD2	CASSGTSGSSYNEQFF	TGTGCCAGTAGTGGGACTAGCGGAAGCTCCTACAATGAGCAGTTCTTC
few	TRBV11-2	TRBJ1-5	NA	CASSLDRGSNQPQHF	TGTGCCAGCAGCTTAGACAGGGGTAGCAATCAGCCCCAGCATTTT
once	TRBV5-8	TRBJ2-7	NA	CASSLSAYEQYF	TGTGCCAGCAGCTTGTCGGCCTACGAGCAGTACTTC
NA	TRBV9	TRBJ1-1	NA	CASSPGPRGGDGTEAFF	TGTGCCAGCAGCCCCGGTCCGAGGGGGGGAGATGGCACTGAAGCTTTCTTT
NA	TRBV5-4	TRBJ2-7	NA	CASSSTSYEQYF	TGTGCCAGCAGCTCCACTTCCTACGAGCAGTACTTC
NA	TRBV19	TRBJ1-2	TRBD1	CASHRGTGYGYTF	TGTGCCAGTCACAGGGGGACCGGGTATGGCTACACCTTC
few	TRBV10-1	TRBJ1-2	TRBD1	CASSAGTGYGYTF	TGCGCCAGCAGTGCCGGGACAGGGTATGGCTACACCTTC
NA	TRBV15	TRBJ1-5	NA	CATSRDNRFNQPQHF	TGTGCCACCAGCAGAGATAATCGGTTCAATCAGCCCCAGCATTTT
NA	TRBV6-2/TRBV6-3	TRBJ1-1	NA	CASSYSGRGMNTEAFF	TGTGCCAGCAGTTACTCTGGGAGGGGGATGAACACTGAAGCTTTCTTT
NA	TRBV6-5	TRBJ2-1	TRBD2	CASSYGVAGVGKFF	TGTGCCAGCAGTTACGGGGTAGCGGGAGTAGGAAAGTTCTTC
NA	TRBV5-1	TRBJ1-6	NA	CASSSNTGNSPLHF	TGCGCCAGCAGCTCTAACACAGGGAATTCACCCCTCCACTTT
NA	TRBV6-5	TRBJ2-7	NA	CASSSNLPAGMGEQYF	TGTGCCAGCAGTTCCAATCTTCCCGCGGGTATGGGCGAGCAGTACTTC
NA	TRBV11-3	TRBJ2-3	TRBD1	CASSPQTGGYSDTQYF	TGTGCCAGCAGCCCCCAGACAGGGGGCTACTCAGATACGCAGTATTTT
NA	TRBV7-2	TRBJ2-7	TRBD2	CASSLGGSRNEQYF	TGTGCCAGCAGCTTAGGCGGGAGTAGGAACGAGCAGTACTTC
once	TRBV7-2	TRBJ2-7	NA	CASSLARVYEQYF	TGTGCCAGCAGCTTAGCGCGAGTCTACGAGCAGTACTTC
NA	TRBV7-8	TRBJ2-7	NA	CASSFITSLVVGGEQYF	TGTGCCAGCAGCTTCATAACTAGTCTGGTTGTCGGGGGCGAGCAGTACTTC
once	TRBV6-6	TRBJ1-4	NA	CASSYGAPLYFF	TGTGCCAGCAGTTACGGGGCGCCTTTATATTTTTTT